This passage covers 20 T cell receptor beta chains from one sample sequenced in a study of CD8+ T cells in alopecia areata. Reverse transcription of extracted RNA yielded cDNA, which provided the sequencing template. Sequencing was performed with immunoSEQ multiplex PCR; in TCRdb, only in-frame clones are kept and a portion is missing. The data show over 120,000 clones, 51% seen once. The input for sequencing was CD4+ T cells sorted from blood, taken at week 0. The source is a human donor with alopecia areata.

This sequence joins TRBV9 and TRBJ2-5; TRBD1 matches at 7 bases. Per the germline V gene, CDR1 is SGDLS and CDR2 is YYNGEE. This CDR3 contains 14 residues. Trimming at V came to 3 bases and at J to 2 bases, leaving 4 bases not matched to a gene. CDR3: CASSAGTVQETQYF. CDR3 bases: TGTGCCAGCAGCGCCGGGACAGTACAAGAGACCCAGTACTTC.

This clone occurred a few times. This sequence joins TRBV29-1 and TRBJ2-5; no firm D call. Germline V gene lookup returns CDR1 SQVTM and CDR2 ANQGSEA. Trimming stripped 1 base from V and 3 bases from J, with 6 bases between. This CDR3 comprises 12 residues. DNA of the CDR3: TGCAGCGTTGAAGCCACAAAAGAGACCCAGTACTTC. This codes for CSVEATKETQYF.

This clone was found a few times. The V call is TRBV29-1, the J call TRBJ2-7, with TRBD2 matching 8 bases. The CDR3 has 15 amino acids. Germline lookup yields CDR1 SQVTM and CDR2 ANQGSEA. J gave up 2 bases and V 3 bases, and 9 bases lay outside the gene matches. The chain's CDR3 is CSVDSISGNPYEQYF. The DNA for the CDR3 is TGCAGCGTTGACTCTATTAGCGGGAATCCCTACGAGCAGTACTTC.

This clone was seen a few times. The identical CDR3 is also encoded by other nucleotide sequences in the sample. V is TRBV4-1 and J is TRBJ2-1, with 11 bases that match TRBD2. CDR3 length: 16 residues. V lost 1 base and J lost 3; bases outside the gene matches: 2. Germline CDR1 MGHRA, CDR2 YSYEKL. The CDR3 coding sequence is TGCGCCAGCAGCCAAGCCACTAGCGGGAGCTACAATGAGCAGTTCTTC. Amino acids: CASSQATSGSYNEQFF.

The chain has TRBV14 and TRBJ2-1; D is undetermined. This CDR3 contains 14 residues. V lost 4 bases, J lost 6 bases, and 13 bases lay in between. Germline V gene lookup returns CDR1 SGHDN and CDR2 FVKESK. CDR3 amino acids: CASSLKSRANEQFF. In DNA, the CDR3 is TGTGCCAGCAGCCTCAAGAGTCGGGCCAATGAGCAGTTCTTC. Looking up the rest from reference TRBV14 and TRBJ2-1 gives the full variable domain: EAGVTQFPSHSVIEKGQTVTLRCDPISGHDNLYWYRRVMGKEIKFLLHFVKESKQDESGMPNNRFLAERTGGTYSTLKVQPAELEDSGVYFCASSLKSRANEQFFGPGTRLTVL.

The chain carries TRBV10-2 and TRBJ1-1; 7 nucleotides align to TRBD1. The V gene end was trimmed by 5 bases and the J gene end by 5 bases; junction bases not matched to a gene: 5. This CDR3 has 13 amino acids. Germline-derived CDR1 and CDR2 are WSHSY and SAAADI. CDR3 region: CASSPQGGTEAFF. In DNA form, the CDR3 reads TGCGCCAGCAGTCCCCAGGGGGGGACTGAAGCTTTCTTT.

The rearrangement links TRBV28 to TRBJ1-1, with unresolved D. The V gene's germline CDR1 is MDHEN and CDR2 SYDVKM. This CDR3 has 14 residues. The ends were cut back, 7 bases at V and 6 bases at J, with 18 bases in the middle. The CDR3 DNA is TGTGCCAGCACCAACAATGGGATTGCGCCTGAAGCTTTCTTT. Amino acid sequence: CASTNNGIAPEAFF.

As concerns this clone: Other DNA sequences in the same sample also yield this CDR3. The V and J genes are TRBV30 and TRBJ2-5; weak D call: TRBD1 (5 bases). Trimming took off 3 bases at V and 3 bases at J, with 5 bases between the two ends. The CDR3 has 11 amino acids. The V gene's germline CDR1 is GTSNPN and CDR2 SVGIG (reference sequence). The CDR3 coding sequence is TGTGCCTGGAGCAGGGAAGAGACCCAGTACTTC. Amino acids: CAWSREETQYF.

This clone was observed a handful of times. The V call is TRBV5-5, the J call TRBJ2-4; D gene unclear. Germline loops: CDR1 SGHKS, CDR2 YYEKEE (reference sequence). The CDR3 is made up of 15 amino acids. The V gene lost 0 bases and the J gene lost 4 bases, with 11 bases spanning the gap. CDR3: CASSLGAAQKNIQYF. The CDR3 DNA sequence: TGTGCCAGCAGCTTGGGAGCAGCCCAAAAAAACATTCAGTACTTC.

Written as DNA, the CDR3 is TGTGCCTGGAGCTTGCGCGGGGCCAAAAACATTCAGTACTTC. Translation gives CAWSLRGAKNIQYF. V is TRBV30 and J is TRBJ2-4, with D possibly TRBD2 on 5 matching bases. The CDR3 spans 14 residues. V lost 3 bases and J 1 base, leaving 10 bases between the germline ends. Germline V gene lookup returns CDR1 GTSNPN and CDR2 SVGIG (reference sequence).

This clone was observed a few times. The DNA of the CDR3 is TGTGCCAGCAGGGCCCTCGGGACAGGTAATCAGCCCCAGCATTTT. Its translation is CASRALGTGNQPQHF. The genes are TRBV2 and TRBJ1-5; 8 bases agree with TRBD1. Trimming cost V 6 bases and J 4 bases; bases outside gene matches: 8. The CDR3 is 15 residues long. Germline V gives CDR1 SNHLY, CDR2 FYNNEI.

This chain connects TRBV15 to TRBJ2-3; D gene uncertain. CDR1 and CDR2 (germline): LNHNV, YYDKDF (reference sequence). The CDR3 spans 14 residues. The V gene lost 2 bases and the J gene lost 2 bases, with 8 bases spanning the gap. The CDR3 loop is CATSRTRNTDTQYF. The CDR3 DNA reads as TGTGCCACCAGCAGAACAAGAAACACAGATACGCAGTATTTT. Supplemented by reference TRBV15 and TRBJ2-3, the full variable domain reads DAMVIQNPRYQVTQFGKPVTLSCSQTLNHNVMYWYQQKSSQAPKLLFHYYDKDFNNEADTPDNFQSRRPNTSFCFLDIRSPGLGDTAMYLCATSRTRNTDTQYFGPGTRLTVL.

To note about this clone: Other DNA sequences in the same sample also yield this CDR3. The chain combines TRBV5-4 with TRBJ2-7; D is undetermined. This CDR3 has 12 residues. Per germline, CDR1 SGHNT and CDR2 YYREEE (reference sequence). Trimming took off 2 bases at V and 4 bases at J, with 7 bases between the two ends. The CDR3 reads CASSLPPYEQYF. The DNA of the CDR3 is TGTGCCAGCAGCTTACCCCCTTACGAGCAGTACTTC.

The CDR3 region is CASGAYNEQFF. DNA for the CDR3: TGTGCCAGCGGGGCCTACAATGAGCAGTTCTTC. This chain joins TRBV2 and TRBJ2-1, with D unresolved. The V and J ends lost 8 bases and 2 bases respectively, with 4 bases between them. The CDR3 length is 11 residues. The germline CDR1 and CDR2 sequences are SNHLY and FYNNEI.

This clone has a handful of counts. This chain joins TRBV29-1 and TRBJ2-1; D is perhaps TRBD2 (6 bases). CDR1 and CDR2 from the germline V gene are SQVTM and ANQGSEA. V lost 7 bases, J lost 8 bases, and 15 bases lay in between. The CDR3 has 12 residues. CDR3 DNA: TGCAGCGGGAAGGAGGGCCGAGATGAGCAGTTCTTC. It codes for CSGKEGRDEQFF.

The V gene is TRBV7-8, the J gene TRBJ2-5, with 8 bases aligning to TRBD2. In germline, CDR1 is SGHVS, CDR2 FQNEAQ. The CDR3 sequence is 15 residues long. The J segment lost 2 bases and the V segment lost 4 bases, leaving 6 bases of the junction unmatched. In nucleotides, the CDR3 is TGTGCCAGCAGCTACCAGCGGGGGCGGCAAGAGACCCAGTACTTC. Translation: CASSYQRGRQETQYF. Together with reference TRBV7-8 and TRBJ2-5, the CDR3 gives the full variable domain: GAGVSQSPRYKVAKRGQDVALRCDPISGHVSLFWYQQALGQGPEFLTYFQNEAQLDKSGLPSDRFFAERPEGSVSTLKIQRTQQEDSAVYLCASSYQRGRQETQYFGPGTRLLVL.

The chain is built from TRBV30 and TRBJ2-5; D call uncertain. Germline V gene sequence: CDR1 GTSNPN, CDR2 SVGIG (reference sequence). The CDR3 runs to 14 residues. The V end was cut by 3 bases, the J end by 4 bases, with 15 bases between. The CDR3: CAWRGPTLGETQYF. The CDR3 DNA follows: TGTGCCTGGAGGGGTCCGACCCTGGGAGAGACCCAGTACTTC.

This sequence joins TRBV4-3 and TRBJ2-7; D is perhaps TRBD2 (6 bases). The V end lost 0 bases, the J end lost 6 bases, and 18 bases lay between the germline ends. The CDR3 has 16 amino acids. Looked up from germline, CDR1 is LGHNA and CDR2 is YSLEER. The CDR3 reads CASSQDWGLRGFEQYF. CDR3 bases: TGCGCCAGCAGCCAAGATTGGGGACTTCGGGGGTTCGAGCAGTACTTC.

This sequence joins TRBV5-1 and TRBJ2-6; D may correspond to TRBD1 or TRBD2 (5 bases each). The germline V gene has CDR1 SGHRS and CDR2 YFSETQ. The CDR3 length is 17 residues. V lost 5 bases to trimming and J lost 0 bases, with 15 bases between them. As DNA, the CDR3 is TGCGCCAGCAGTCCTCGGGGCCCCTTCTCTGGGGCCAACGTCCTGACTTTC. Amino acid sequence: CASSPRGPFSGANVLTF. The full variable domain, with the rest looked up from reference TRBV5-1 and TRBJ2-6, is KAGVTQTPRYLIKTRGQQVTLSCSPISGHRSVSWYQQTPGQGLQFLFEYFSETQRNKGNFPGRFSGRQFSNSRSEMNVSTLELGDSALYLCASSPRGPFSGANVLTFGAGSRLTVL.

V and J are TRBV5-1 and TRBJ2-7; D not resolved. Trimming left V 0 bases short and J 4 bases short, with 8 bases between. The CDR3 extends over 13 amino acids. Germline V CDR1 and CDR2: SGHRS, YFSETQ. The CDR3 DNA sequence: TGCGCCAGCAGCTTGGCGGTCCCATACGAGCAGTACTTC. Protein product: CASSLAVPYEQYF. Looking up the rest from reference TRBV5-1 and TRBJ2-7 gives the full variable domain: KAGVTQTPRYLIKTRGQQVTLSCSPISGHRSVSWYQQTPGQGLQFLFEYFSETQRNKGNFPGRFSGRQFSNSRSEMNVSTLELGDSALYLCASSLAVPYEQYFGPGTRLTVT.